The 30 T cell receptor beta chains below all came from one sample that was sequenced in a study of T cell repertoires in cytomegalovirus infection. Each CDR3 protein is one row after TCRdb ran MiXCR on the reads. The sample contains about 310,000 distinct CDR3 sequences, roughly a sixth of which appear only once. The sample consisted of PBMCs. These receptors originate from a human donor in good health (CMV status not recorded). Some clones in this sample may be carry-over from other donors' samples.

This clonotype was found many times. The DNA for the CDR3 is TGTGCCAGCAGCCCCTCGGGACAGAGCTCCTACGAGCAGTACTTC. It is translated as CASSPSGQSSYEQYF. The V gene is TRBV7-6, the J gene TRBJ2-7, with 7 nucleotides matching TRBD1. CDR3 length equals 15 residues. With V trimmed by 5 bases and J by 0 bases, 7 bases remained unmatched. CDR1 and CDR2 (germline): SGHVS, FNYEAQ.

The table lists this clonotype with many counts. The CDR3 is CASSAGTTLPYEQYF. CDR3 coding DNA: TGTGCCAGCAGTGCCGGGACGACGTTACCCTACGAGCAGTACTTC. This chain uses TRBV2 with TRBJ2-7; D may correspond to TRBD1 or TRBD2 (5 bases each). CDR1 and CDR2 from the germline V gene are SNHLY and FYNNEI. Trimming took 4 bases from V and 2 from J, leaving 15 bases between them. The CDR3 spans 15 residues.

This clonotype was picked up many times. The J gene is TRBJ1-1, the V gene TRBV7-8; D unresolved. CDR1 SGHVS and CDR2 FQNEAQ come from the germline V gene. This CDR3 is 14 amino acids long. V was pared by 2 bases and J by 6 bases, with 13 bases between. CDR3 in DNA: TGTGCCAGCAGCTTAACTTTGGAGGGCCCTGAAGCTTTCTTT. This gives the protein CASSLTLEGPEAFF.

This clonotype appeared a few times. The chain employs TRBV6-2 or TRBV6-3 and TRBJ2-7; possibly TRBD1 for D (6 bases). The CDR3 length is 13 residues. The germline V and J ends were trimmed by 6 bases and 3 bases, with 12 bases remaining between them. The germline V gene has CDR1 MNHEY and CDR2 SVGEGT. Written as DNA, the CDR3 is TGTGCCAGCAGGGTGGACAGCCACTACGAGCAGTACTTC. Protein product: CASRVDSHYEQYF.

Many counts were recorded for this clonotype. The V call is TRBV6-2 or TRBV6-3, the J call TRBJ2-5; D may be TRBD1 or TRBD2 (5 bases each). Trimming took 0 bases from V and 2 from J, leaving 10 bases between them. Germline CDR1 and CDR2: MNHEY and SVGEGT. The CDR3 has 15 residues. CDR3 sequence: CASSYSGTGQETQYF. CDR3 coding DNA: TGTGCCAGCAGTTACTCGGGGACGGGACAAGAGACCCAGTACTTC.

The chain has TRBV5-1 and TRBJ2-1; 7 nucleotides align to TRBD1. V shed 2 bases, J shed 0 bases, and the junction held 2 bases outside the gene matches. This CDR3 contains 15 residues. Germline CDR1 reads SGHRS; CDR2 reads YFSETQ. Here the CDR3 reads CASSFDRVSYNEQFF. DNA of the CDR3: TGCGCCAGCAGCTTCGACAGGGTCTCCTACAATGAGCAGTTCTTC.

The gene calls are TRBV27 and TRBJ1-6; TRBD1 matches 7 bases. Germline V CDR1 and CDR2: MNHEY, SMNVEV (reference sequence). This CDR3 contains 18 residues. With 8 bases clipped from V and 3 bases from J, the junction kept 16 bases outside the gene matches. The chain's CDR3 is CASGKGGQARYYNSPLHF. The CDR3 DNA follows: TGTGCCAGCGGCAAAGGTGGACAGGCCCGCTACTATAATTCACCCCTCCACTTT.

The table lists this clonotype with many counts. The chain employs TRBV27 and TRBJ1-5; D ambiguous. CDR1 and CDR2 (germline): MNHEY, SMNVEV (reference sequence). Trimming cost V 3 bases and J 4 bases, with 10 bases left between them. The CDR3 has 14 residues. In DNA, the CDR3 is TGTGCCAGCAGTTTCGGAGGGCCGAATCAGCCCCAGCATTTT. Translating gives CASSFGGPNQPQHF.

A few counts support this clonotype. This chain uses TRBV10-3 with TRBJ1-5; tentative D call: TRBD1 (6 bases). The V and J ends lost 0 bases and 5 bases respectively, with 11 bases between them. In germline, CDR1 is ENHRY, CDR2 SYGVKD. The CDR3 extends over 15 amino acids. The CDR3 DNA is TGTGCCATCAGTGAGTCATCAGGGGACGATCAGCCCCAGCATTTT. Translating it yields CAISESSGDDQPQHF.

This clonotype was seen only a few times. This rearrangement joins TRBV12-3 or TRBV12-4 to TRBJ2-7, with unresolved D. Trimming took 3 bases from V and 3 from J, leaving 12 bases between them. The CDR3 has 14 amino acids. The CDR3 nucleotides are TGTGCCAGCAGTTTCCGACCTCCGGGCTACGAGCAGTACTTC. Translated, it gives CASSFRPPGYEQYF.

The table lists this clonotype with many counts. The rearrangement links TRBV7-2 to TRBJ2-1; perhaps TRBD1 as D (5 bases). There are 17 residues in the CDR3. V was trimmed by 5 bases and J by 0 bases, leaving 17 bases between them. CDR1 SGHTA and CDR2 FQGNSA come from the germline V gene. This CDR3 reads CASSPILQVLSYNEQFF. The CDR3 DNA sequence: TGTGCCAGCAGCCCCATACTACAGGTTCTCTCCTACAATGAGCAGTTCTTC. The whole variable domain, filled in from reference TRBV7-2 and TRBJ2-1, reads GAGVSQSPSNKVTEKGKDVELRCDPISGHTALYWYRQSLGQGLEFLIYFQGNSAPDKSGLPSDRFSAERTGGSVSTLTIQRTQQEDSAVYLCASSPILQVLSYNEQFFGPGTRLTVL.

This clonotype has ten or more counts. This sequence joins TRBV6-5 and TRBJ1-2; 8 bases are a match to TRBD1. The CDR3 runs to 15 residues. The germline V gene encodes CDR1 MNHEY and CDR2 SVGAGI. Germline trimming cut 3 bases from V and 3 bases from J; bases unmatched to any gene: 6. CDR3 sequence (DNA): TGTGCCAGCAGTTATGCTAGGACAGGGTACTATGGCTACACCTTC. Translation gives CASSYARTGYYGYTF.

The genes are TRBV5-8 and TRBJ2-1; the match to TRBD1 covers 9 bases. The trim removed 2 bases at V and 9 bases at J, leaving 3 bases unmatched. The CDR3 totals 13 residues. In germline, CDR1 is SGHTS, CDR2 YDEGEE. The CDR3 DNA reads as TGTGCCAGCAGCTTACAGGGGGCGATTGAGCAGTTCTTC. This codes for CASSLQGAIEQFF. Using reference TRBV5-8 and TRBJ2-1 for the parts outside the CDR3, the full variable domain is EAGVTQSPTHLIKTRGQQATLRCSPISGHTSVYWYQQALGLGLQFLLWYDEGEERNRGNFPPRFSGRQFPNYSSELNVNALELEDSALYLCASSLQGAIEQFFGPGTRLTVL.

This clonotype was seen a handful of times. The chain recombines TRBV12-3 or TRBV12-4 with TRBJ2-3; D assignment may be TRBD1 or TRBD2 (6 bases each). The ends were cut back, 2 bases at V and 10 bases at J, with 16 bases in the middle. The CDR3 consists of 14 residues. The CDR3 spells CASSLLGGLGAQYF. The CDR3 coding sequence is TGTGCCAGCAGTTTATTGGGGGGCTTAGGTGCGCAGTATTTT.

This clonotype was counted at least ten times. The chain has TRBV7-9 and TRBJ1-1; TRBD1 is a possible D gene (5 bases). Trimming stripped 6 bases from V and 1 base from J, with 12 bases between. The CDR3 runs to 14 residues. Germline V gene sequence: CDR1 SEHNR, CDR2 FQNEAQ (reference sequence). CDR3 region: CASRGLGTNTEAFF. The DNA for the CDR3 is TGTGCCAGCAGGGGACTGGGGACGAACACTGAAGCTTTCTTT.

This chain connects TRBV6-6 to TRBJ1-4; possible D gene TRBD1, 6 bases. CDR3 size: 14 residues. CDR1 and CDR2 (germline): MNHNY, SVGAGI (reference sequence). V gave up 6 bases and J gave up 0 bases, with 8 bases separating them. The CDR3 region is CASRGDTTNEKLFF. The CDR3 DNA sequence: TGTGCCAGCAGAGGGGACACAACTAATGAAAAACTGTTTTTT.

This clonotype was seen a few times. The chain employs TRBV5-1 and TRBJ2-2; 9 nucleotides agree with TRBD1. Germline V gene data show CDR1 as SGHRS and CDR2 as YFSETQ. Losses at the gene ends were 0 bases for V and 7 bases for J; bases not matched to a gene: 4. There are 15 residues in the CDR3. The CDR3 coding sequence is TGCGCCAGCAGCTTGGAGACAGGGGGGAACGGGGAGCTGTTTTTT. Translated: CASSLETGGNGELFF.

In its sample, this clonotype was seen a few times. The chain recombines TRBV20-1 with TRBJ2-1; 8 nucleotides align to TRBD1. This CDR3 region has 15 residues. Germline CDR1 DFQATT, CDR2 SNEGSKA (reference sequence). The V segment lost 0 bases and the J segment 3 bases; nucleotides outside the gene matches: 4. The CDR3 DNA sequence: TGCAGTGCTAGAGATGTAGGGACAGGCTACAATGAGCAGTTCTTC. Protein sequence: CSARDVGTGYNEQFF.

Concerning this clonotype: Since a much larger clone is just one base distant, this may be a read error. The CDR3 is CASSLPPSGAFGELVF. The CDR3 region has the DNA TGTGCCAGCAGCTTACCCCCCAGCGGGGCCTTCGGGGAGCTGGTTTTT. The chain is built from TRBV7-2 and TRBJ2-2, with 7 bases lining up with TRBD2. The length of the CDR3 is 16 residues. Per germline, CDR1 SGHTA and CDR2 FQGNSA.

This clonotype has just a few counts. The junction does not match germline at one end; this may be a read error. The chain recombines TRBV3-1 with TRBJ2-5; D might be TRBD2 (5 bases). The CDR3 has 14 amino acids. CDR1 and CDR2 from the germline V gene are LGHDT and YNNKEL (reference sequence). CDR3 amino acids: CASSPPGVQGTQYF. CDR3 coding DNA: TGTGCCAGCAGCCCGCCCGGGGTCCAAGGGACCCAGTACTTC.

This chain connects TRBV4-3 to TRBJ2-2; TRBD1 matches at 8 bases. CDR1 and CDR2 from the germline V gene are LGHNA and YSLEER. V trimming: 0 bases; J trimming: 5 bases; junction bases outside the gene matches: 8. CDR3 length equals 17 residues. The DNA of the CDR3 is TGCGCCAGCAGCCAAGAAGTGAGAACAGGGGGAACCGGGGAGCTGTTTTTT. Protein product: CASSQEVRTGGTGELFF.

The rearrangement links TRBV7-6 to TRBJ1-1; the match to TRBD1 covers 8 bases. CDR3 size: 15 residues. After removal of 2 bases from V and 3 bases from J, the junction contained 5 bases not matched to a gene. CDR1 and CDR2 from the germline V gene are SGHVS and FNYEAQ. CDR3 in amino acids: CASSLRQGRDTEAFF. The CDR3 region has the DNA TGTGCCAGCAGCTTACGACAGGGGCGAGACACTGAAGCTTTCTTT. The full variable domain, in which reference TRBV7-6 and TRBJ1-1 provide the parts outside the CDR3, is GAGVSQSPRYKVTKRGQDVALRCDPISGHVSLYWYRQALGQGPEFLTYFNYEAQQDKSGLPNDRFSAERPEGSISTLTIQRTEQRDSAMYRCASSLRQGRDTEAFFGQGTRLTVV.

This clonotype was counted at least ten times. This chain links TRBV28 with TRBJ1-4; D is unresolved. The V gene lost 6 bases and the J gene lost 5 bases, with 25 bases spanning the gap. The germline V gene encodes CDR1 MDHEN and CDR2 SYDVKM. The length of the CDR3 is 18 residues. CDR3 loop: CASRPLPGVPLSNEKLFF. The CDR3 DNA reads TGTGCCAGCAGGCCTCTCCCCGGGGTACCACTTTCAAATGAAAAACTGTTTTTT.

V gene TRBV7-9 combines with J gene TRBJ1-1; 10 bases line up with TRBD1. With 4 bases clipped from V and 1 base from J, the junction kept 15 bases outside the gene matches. The CDR3 is made up of 19 amino acids. Per germline, CDR1 SEHNR and CDR2 FQNEAQ (reference sequence). CDR3 sequence: CASSSRWDRGSAGNTEAFF. For the CDR3, the DNA is TGTGCCAGCAGCTCCCGGTGGGACAGGGGTTCGGCAGGGAACACTGAAGCTTTCTTT. The whole variable domain, remainder taken from reference TRBV7-9 and TRBJ1-1, is DTGVSQNPRHKITKRGQNVTFRCDPISEHNRLYWYRQTLGQGPEFLTYFQNEAQLEKSRLLSDRFSAERPKGSFSTLEIQRTEQGDSAMYLCASSSRWDRGSAGNTEAFFGQGTRLTVV.

At least ten counts were recorded for this clonotype. The J gene is TRBJ2-3, the V gene TRBV4-2, with 9 nucleotides matching TRBD2. The germline V gene encodes CDR1 LGHNA and CDR2 YNFKEQ. This CDR3 spans 16 amino acids. J gave up 2 bases and V 3 bases, and 6 bases lay outside the gene matches. CDR3 residues: CASSQNSGSFTDTQYF. CDR3 nucleotide sequence: TGTGCCAGCAGCCAGAATAGCGGGAGCTTCACAGATACGCAGTATTTT.

Details on this clonotype: The conserved phenylalanine or tryptophan is not found at the CDR3 terminus, so this likely reflects a read error. The chain is built from TRBV6-2 or TRBV6-3 and TRBJ1-5; 7 nucleotides agree with TRBD1. CDR1 is MNHEY, CDR2 SVGEGT, per germline. This CDR3 is 15 amino acids long. With V trimmed by 6 bases and J by 6 bases, 11 bases remained unmatched. The CDR3: CASRDTGDSSQPQHS. As DNA, the CDR3 is TGTGCCAGCAGAGACACAGGGGATTCAAGTCAGCCCCAGCATTCT.

This clonotype has at least ten counts. The chain has TRBV7-2 and TRBJ1-4; D remains ambiguous. The CDR3 covers 15 residues. V lost 1 base and J lost 0, with 6 bases in between. CDR1 and CDR2 from the germline V gene are SGHTA and FQGNSA. The CDR3 nucleotides are TGTGCCAGCAGCTTAGGGGTCGCAACTAATGAAAAACTGTTTTTT. It specifies CASSLGVATNEKLFF. The full variable domain, rest sourced from reference TRBV7-2 and TRBJ1-4, is GAGVSQSPSNKVTEKGKDVELRCDPISGHTALYWYRQSLGQGLEFLIYFQGNSAPDKSGLPSDRFSAERTGGSVSTLTIQRTQQEDSAVYLCASSLGVATNEKLFFGSGTQLSVL.

The chain couples TRBV20-1 to TRBJ2-1, with 9 nucleotides matching TRBD2. The trim removed 6 bases at V and 10 bases at J, leaving 13 bases unmatched. Germline lookup yields CDR1 DFQATT and CDR2 SNEGSKA (reference sequence). The CDR3 length is 14 residues. The CDR3 loop reads CSAQLAGRGGEQFF. The DNA of the CDR3 is TGCAGTGCCCAACTAGCGGGTCGTGGGGGGGAGCAGTTCTTC.

This clonotype was seen at least ten times. The chain uses TRBV7-2 and TRBJ2-3, with 10 bases identical to TRBD2. Per the germline V gene, CDR1 is SGHTA and CDR2 is FQGNSA. The CDR3 runs to 18 residues. With V trimmed by 1 base and J by 0 bases, 7 bases remained unmatched. CDR3 sequence: CASSLEASGGASTDTQYF. CDR3 nucleotides: TGTGCCAGCAGCTTAGAGGCTAGCGGGGGAGCTAGCACAGATACGCAGTATTTT.

This clonotype was counted only a few times. The chain recombines TRBV7-8 with TRBJ1-1; D possibly corresponds to TRBD1 (6 bases). This CDR3 has 14 amino acids. Trimming removed 1 base at V and 5 bases at J, with 11 bases between. Germline CDR1 is SGHVS and CDR2 is FQNEAQ. In DNA form, the CDR3 reads TGTGCCAGCAGCTTAGTATTGGGGGCTACTGAAGCTTTCTTT. Amino acid sequence: CASSLVLGATEAFF. Together with reference TRBV7-8 and TRBJ1-1, the CDR3 gives the full variable domain: GAGVSQSPRYKVAKRGQDVALRCDPISGHVSLFWYQQALGQGPEFLTYFQNEAQLDKSGLPSDRFFAERPEGSVSTLKIQRTQQEDSAVYLCASSLVLGATEAFFGQGTRLTVV.